This T cell receptor beta chain was sequenced for a study of blood T cells in healthy people across ages. Healthy Caucasian individuals from Russia aged roughly 6 to 90 were enrolled as donors. Isolation yielded PBMCs, at least 6.5 million per sample, in every case. There are a few counts of this clonotype. Primers used in a second PCR of about 7 to 11 cycles were a sample-barcoded 5' primer and a J-beta primer mix. Through a template-switch adaptor with 12 random nucleotides, each cDNA molecule received a tag. Each CDR3 protein gets one entry after TCRdb re-called the 5' RACE reads with MiXCR. This sample has fewer than 900,000 distinct CDR3 sequences, with around 45% found just once. Germline CDR1 is SGHRS and CDR2 is YFSETQ. With 0 bases removed from V and 0 bases from J, the gap between germline ends came to 13 bases. The CDR3 has 16 residues.

The V and J genes are TRBV5-1 and TRBJ2-7; D call uncertain. The TCR sequence derives from an older woman in good health. The sequenced sample was blood. The DNA of the CDR3 is TGCGCCAGCAGCTTGGGTCCCCAGCGCCTCTCCTACGAGCAGTACTTC. This translates into CASSLGPQRLSYEQYF.